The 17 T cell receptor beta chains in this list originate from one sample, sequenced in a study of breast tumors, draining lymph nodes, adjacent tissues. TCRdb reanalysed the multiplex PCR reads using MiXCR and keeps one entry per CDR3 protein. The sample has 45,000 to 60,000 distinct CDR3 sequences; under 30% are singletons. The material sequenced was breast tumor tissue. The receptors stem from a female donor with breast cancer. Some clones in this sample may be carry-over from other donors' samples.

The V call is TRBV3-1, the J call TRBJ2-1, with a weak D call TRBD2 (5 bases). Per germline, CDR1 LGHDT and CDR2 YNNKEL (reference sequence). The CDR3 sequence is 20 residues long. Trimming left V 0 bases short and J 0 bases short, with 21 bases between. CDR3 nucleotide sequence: TGTGCCAGCAGCCAAGATGGTTGGTTGGTTGGAGGTGGCTCCTACAATGAGCAGTTCTTC. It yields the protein CASSQDGWLVGGGSYNEQFF.

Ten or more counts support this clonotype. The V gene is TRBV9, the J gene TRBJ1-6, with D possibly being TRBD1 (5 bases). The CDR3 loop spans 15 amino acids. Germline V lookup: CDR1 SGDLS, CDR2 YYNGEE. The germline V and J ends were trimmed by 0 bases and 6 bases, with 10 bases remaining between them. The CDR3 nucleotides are TGTGCCAGCAGCGTAGCTGAGGGGCCTAATTCACCCCTCCACTTT. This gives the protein CASSVAEGPNSPLHF. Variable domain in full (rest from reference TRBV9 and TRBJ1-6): DSGVTQTPKHLITATGQRVTLRCSPRSGDLSVYWYQQSLDQGLQFLIQYYNGEERAKGNILERFSAQQFPDLHSELNLSSLELGDSALYFCASSVAEGPNSPLHFGNGTRLTVT.

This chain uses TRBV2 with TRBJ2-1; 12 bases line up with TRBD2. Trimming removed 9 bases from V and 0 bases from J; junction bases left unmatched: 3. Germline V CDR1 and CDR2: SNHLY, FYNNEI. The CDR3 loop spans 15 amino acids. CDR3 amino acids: CARTSGGGSYNEQFF. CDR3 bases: TGTGCCAGGACTAGCGGGGGCGGCTCCTACAATGAGCAGTTCTTC.

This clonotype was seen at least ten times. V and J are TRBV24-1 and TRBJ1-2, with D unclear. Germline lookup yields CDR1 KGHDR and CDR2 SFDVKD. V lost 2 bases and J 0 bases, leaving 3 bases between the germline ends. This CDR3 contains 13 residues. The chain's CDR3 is CATSDSANYGYTF. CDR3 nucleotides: TGTGCCACCAGTGATTCAGCTAACTATGGCTACACCTTC.

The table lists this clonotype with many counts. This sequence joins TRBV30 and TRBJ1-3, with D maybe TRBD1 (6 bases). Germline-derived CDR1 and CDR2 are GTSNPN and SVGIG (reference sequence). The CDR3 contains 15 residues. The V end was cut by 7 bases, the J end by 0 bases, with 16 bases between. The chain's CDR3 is CAFQKGQYSGNTIYF. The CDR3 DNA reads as TGTGCCTTCCAAAAAGGACAGTACTCTGGAAACACCATATATTTT.

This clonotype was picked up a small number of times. CDR3 sequence reads: CASRVTGPQETQYF. The CDR3 nucleotides are TGTGCCAGCAGGGTGACAGGCCCCCAAGAGACCCAGTACTTC. This chain links TRBV6-1 with TRBJ2-5; TRBD1 is a possible D gene (6 bases). Germline CDR1 is MNHNS and CDR2 is SASEGT. Trimming removed 6 bases from V and 1 base from J, with 12 bases in between. The CDR3 consists of 14 residues.

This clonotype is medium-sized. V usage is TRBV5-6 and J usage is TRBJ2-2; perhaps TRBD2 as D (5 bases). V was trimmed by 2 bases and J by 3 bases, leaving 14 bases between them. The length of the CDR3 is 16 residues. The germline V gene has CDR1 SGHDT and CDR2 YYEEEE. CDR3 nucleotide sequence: TGTGCCAGCAGCTTCGGAGGACCGATGGACACCGGGGAGCTGTTTTTT. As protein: CASSFGGPMDTGELFF.

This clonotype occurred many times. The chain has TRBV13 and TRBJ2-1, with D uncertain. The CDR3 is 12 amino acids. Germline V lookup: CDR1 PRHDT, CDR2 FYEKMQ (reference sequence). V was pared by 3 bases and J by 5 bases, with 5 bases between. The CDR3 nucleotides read TGTGCCAGCAGCTTCAGTAACAATGAGCAGTTCTTC. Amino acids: CASSFSNNEQFF.

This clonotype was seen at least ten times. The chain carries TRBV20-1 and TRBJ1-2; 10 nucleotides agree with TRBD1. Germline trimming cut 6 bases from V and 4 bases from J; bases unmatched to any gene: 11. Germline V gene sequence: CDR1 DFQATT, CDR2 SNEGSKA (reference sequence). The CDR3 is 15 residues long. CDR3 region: CSASRQGAEGYGYTF. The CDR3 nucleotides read TGCAGTGCGAGCCGACAGGGGGCGGAGGGCTATGGCTACACCTTC.

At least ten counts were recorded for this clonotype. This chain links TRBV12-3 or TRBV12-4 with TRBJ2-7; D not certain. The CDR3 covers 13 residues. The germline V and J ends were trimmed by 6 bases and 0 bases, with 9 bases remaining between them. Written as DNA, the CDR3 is TGTGCCAGCAGCTTGACTGGCTCCTACGAGCAGTACTTC. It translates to CASSLTGSYEQYF.

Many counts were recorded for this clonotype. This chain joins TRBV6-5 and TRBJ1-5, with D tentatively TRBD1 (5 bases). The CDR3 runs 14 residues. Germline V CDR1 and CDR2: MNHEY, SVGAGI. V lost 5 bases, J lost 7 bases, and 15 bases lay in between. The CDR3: CASSPDIGGQPQHF. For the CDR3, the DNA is TGTGCCAGCAGTCCCGACATTGGGGGACAGCCCCAGCATTTT.

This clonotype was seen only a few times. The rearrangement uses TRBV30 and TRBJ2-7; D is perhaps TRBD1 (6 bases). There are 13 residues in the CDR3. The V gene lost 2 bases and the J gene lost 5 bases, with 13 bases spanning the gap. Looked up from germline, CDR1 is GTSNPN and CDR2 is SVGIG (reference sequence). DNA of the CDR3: TGTGCCTGGAGTATGGGGGCAGAGGACGAGCAGTACTTC. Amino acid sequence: CAWSMGAEDEQYF.

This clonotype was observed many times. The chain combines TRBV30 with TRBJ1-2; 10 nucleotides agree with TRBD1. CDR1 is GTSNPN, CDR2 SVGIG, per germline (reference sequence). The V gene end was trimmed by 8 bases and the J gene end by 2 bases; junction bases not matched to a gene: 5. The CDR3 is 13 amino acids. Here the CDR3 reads CALGTGVNYGYTF. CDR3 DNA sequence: TGTGCCCTCGGGACAGGGGTAAACTATGGCTACACCTTC.

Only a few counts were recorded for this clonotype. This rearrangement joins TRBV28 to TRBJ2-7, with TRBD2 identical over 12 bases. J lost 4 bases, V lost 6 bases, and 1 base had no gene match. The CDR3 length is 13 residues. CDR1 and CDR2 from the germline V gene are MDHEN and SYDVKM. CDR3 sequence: CASRTSGRYEQYF. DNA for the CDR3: TGTGCCAGCAGGACTAGCGGGAGATACGAGCAGTACTTC. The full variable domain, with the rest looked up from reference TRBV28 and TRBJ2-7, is DVKVTQSSRYLVKRTGEKVFLECVQDMDHENMFWYRQDPGLGLRLIYFSYDVKMKEKGDIPEGYSVSREKKERFSLILESASTNQTSMYLCASRTSGRYEQYFGPGTRLTVT.

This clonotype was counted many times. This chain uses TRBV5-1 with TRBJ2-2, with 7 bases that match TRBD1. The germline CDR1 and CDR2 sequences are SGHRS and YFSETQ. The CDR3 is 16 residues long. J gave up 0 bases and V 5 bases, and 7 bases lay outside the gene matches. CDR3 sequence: CASSIFGTANTGELFF. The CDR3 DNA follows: TGCGCCAGCAGTATTTTCGGGACAGCGAACACCGGGGAGCTGTTTTTT.

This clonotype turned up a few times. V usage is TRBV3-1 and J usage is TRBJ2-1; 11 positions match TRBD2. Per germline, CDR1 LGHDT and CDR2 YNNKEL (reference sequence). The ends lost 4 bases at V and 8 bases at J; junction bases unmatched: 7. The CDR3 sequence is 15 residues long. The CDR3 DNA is TGTGCCAGCAGCCGGCAGAATAGCGGGGGGGATGAGCAGTTCTTC. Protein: CASSRQNSGGDEQFF.

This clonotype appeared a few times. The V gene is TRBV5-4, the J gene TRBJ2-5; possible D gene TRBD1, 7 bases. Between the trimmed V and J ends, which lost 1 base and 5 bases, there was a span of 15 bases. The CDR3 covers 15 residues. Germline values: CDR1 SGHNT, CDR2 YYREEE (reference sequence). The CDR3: CASSLRRGRLETQYF. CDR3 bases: TGTGCCAGCAGCTTGAGGAGGGGGCGGCTGGAGACCCAGTACTTC.